Presented here are 6 T cell receptor beta chains from one specimen sequenced in a study of cytomegalovirus exposure and HLA in healthy donors. PCR was performed using 60 Vbeta and 13 Jbeta primers. Assay: immunoSEQ multiplex PCR; the TCRdb copy retains only in-frame clones and omits some. This sample has around 120,000 clones, with 80% found just once. The sample consisted of PBMCs. The receptor set was obtained from a man aged 25-40 years in good health and CMV-seronegative.

The chain links TRBV10-3 to TRBJ2-7, with 8 nucleotides matching TRBD1. The V segment lost 6 bases and the J segment 5 bases; nucleotides outside the gene matches: 9. Germline V gene sequence: CDR1 ENHRY, CDR2 SYGVKD. The CDR3 runs 14 residues. The CDR3 is CAISLTGGQDEQYF. CDR3 DNA sequence: TGTGCCATCAGCCTAACAGGGGGGCAGGACGAGCAGTACTTC.

The V gene is TRBV4-1, the J gene TRBJ1-2; no firm D call. The CDR3 consists of 13 residues. The V gene's germline CDR1 is MGHRA and CDR2 YSYEKL. Trimming stripped 0 bases from V and 1 base from J, with 3 bases between. The CDR3 DNA is TGCGCCAGCAGCCAAGACAGTAACTATGGCTACACCTTC. Protein product: CASSQDSNYGYTF.

The gene calls are TRBV28 and TRBJ1-1; perhaps TRBD1 as D (5 bases). V lost 5 bases and J lost 0, with 10 bases in between. This CDR3 has 14 amino acids. Germline CDR1 reads MDHEN; CDR2 reads SYDVKM. CDR3 sequence reads: CASSPTEMNTEAFF. As DNA, the CDR3 is TGTGCCAGCAGTCCGACAGAGATGAACACTGAAGCTTTCTTT.

The CDR3 nucleotides are TGTGCCAGCTCCCCGGCGGGCCCCTACGAGCAGTACTTC. It encodes CASSPAGPYEQYF. The V call is TRBV27, the J call TRBJ2-7, with TRBD2 as a possible D gene (5 bases). CDR3 length: 13 amino acids. CDR1 MNHEY and CDR2 SMNVEV come from the germline V gene (reference sequence). Trimming pared 8 bases from V and 2 bases from J, leaving 13 bases between.

The chain uses TRBV11-2 and TRBJ2-7; 9 bases agree with TRBD2. From germline, CDR1 is SGHAT and CDR2 FQNNGV. The V segment lost 4 bases and the J segment 2 bases; nucleotides outside the gene matches: 15. This CDR3 is built from 18 residues. The CDR3 nucleotides are TGTGCCAGCAGCTCACTACGCACCTGGACTAGCGTTACCTACGAGCAGTACTTC. This sequence encodes CASSSLRTWTSVTYEQYF.

The rearrangement links TRBV15 to TRBJ2-2; possibly TRBD1 for D (6 bases). The CDR3 extends over 16 amino acids. V dropped 0 bases and J dropped 5 bases, with 13 bases sitting between them. Per the germline V gene, CDR1 is LNHNV and CDR2 is YYDKDF (reference sequence). The CDR3, as DNA: TGTGCCACCAGCAGAGATGGGAACAGGGATACCGGGGAGCTGTTTTTT. Its protein is CATSRDGNRDTGELFF.